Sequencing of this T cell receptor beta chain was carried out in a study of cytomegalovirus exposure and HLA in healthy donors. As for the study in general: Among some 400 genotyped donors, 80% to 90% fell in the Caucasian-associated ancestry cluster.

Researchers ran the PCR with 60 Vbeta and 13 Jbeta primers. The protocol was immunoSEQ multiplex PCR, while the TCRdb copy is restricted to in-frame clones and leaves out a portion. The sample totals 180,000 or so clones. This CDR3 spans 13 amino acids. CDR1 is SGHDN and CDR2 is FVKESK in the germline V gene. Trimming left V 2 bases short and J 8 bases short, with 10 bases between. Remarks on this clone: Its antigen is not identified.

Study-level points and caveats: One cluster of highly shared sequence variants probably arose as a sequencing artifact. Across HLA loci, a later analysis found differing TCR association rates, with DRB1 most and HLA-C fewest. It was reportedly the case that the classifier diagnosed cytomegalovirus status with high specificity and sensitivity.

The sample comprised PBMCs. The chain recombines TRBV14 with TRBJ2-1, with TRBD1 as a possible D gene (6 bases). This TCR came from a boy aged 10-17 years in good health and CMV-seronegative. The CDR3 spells CASSQFAGDEQFF. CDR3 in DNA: TGTGCCAGCAGCCAATTCGCAGGGGATGAGCAGTTCTTC.